This T cell receptor (beta chain) was found in a study of PD-L1 blockade in urothelial cancer. Study-level information: Earlier, patients had received 0 to 3 chemotherapy regimens.

Generated by immunoSEQ multiplex PCR, the TCRdb table keeps only in-frame clones and is missing some. The repertoire includes under 50,000 clones, 75% to 90% of them detected once, and under 25% sits in the top ten. The CDR3 contains 14 residues. V dropped 4 bases and J dropped 1 base, with 10 bases sitting between them. CDR1 and CDR2 from the germline V gene are MGHRA and YSYEKL. Described time point: peripheral blood 6 weeks after treatment start. The rearrangement joins TRBV4-1 to TRBJ1-1; D not certain. This TCR was sampled from a man aged 55-75 years with urothelial cancer. The sample consisted of PBMCs, taken around atezolizumab (anti-PD-L1) treatment. For the CDR3, the DNA is TGCGCCAGCAGCCGAGCCGCAGGGAACACTGAAGCTTTCTTT. This translates into CASSRAAGNTEAFF.